These T cell receptor beta chains were read from a single sample in a study of cytomegalovirus exposure and HLA in healthy donors. Clones were read by immunoSEQ multiplex PCR, and TCRdb kept only the in-frame ones, dropping some. The sample holds about 190,000 clones, around 80% seen once. The sample consisted of PBMCs. The receptors originated from a woman under 30 in good health and CMV-seronegative. The conserved cysteine and the conserved F or W are not part of the CDR3 here. The size field is filled for only some rows; it gives once, few, many or a size class.

V gene | clone size | CDR3 protein
TRBV19 | . | ASSIASGNPNEQF
TRBV4-3 | . | ASSQDSRGKLNIQY
TRBV30 | . | AWSALSASGYNEQF
TRBV11-2 | . | ASSQRTGAGNTIY
TRBV7-8 | . | ASKDDSDTQY
TRBV28 | . | ASSYGGRETQY
TRBV9 | . | ASSVGQSGREQF
TRBV27 | . | ASSPFIQSGNTIY
TRBV2 | . | ASLRTGGRTDTQY
TRBV7-2 | few | ASSSGFYEQY
TRBV6-5 | . | ASSFRETFYEQY
TRBV2 | . | ASSDYGGYT
TRBV5-4 | . | ASSLVASGSTDTQY
TRBV10-1 | . | ASSEAGGSYNEQF
TRBV4-1 | . | ASSQDPLAPISTDTQY
TRBV19 | . | ASNPRNTGELF
TRBV19 | once | ASKVLEAVGEKLF
TRBV2 | . | ASSGTSGSQETQY
TRBV11-3 | . | ASSATISTDTQY
TRBV5-1 | . | ASSLEGPGGPF
TRBV6-5 | . | ASSRDRRNEQF
TRBV4-3 | . | ASSPVGGSAVHEQY
TRBV29-1 | few | SVARTEAF
TRBV2 | . | ASTFDRGNEKLF
TRBV18 | . | ASSPPVRGTTEAF
TRBV7-2 | . | ASSLVLNEQF
TRBV30 | few | AWSPTGVGTDTQY
TRBV30 | . | AWSVRGLGNQPQH
TRBV5-1 | once | ASSLGLAGALTDTQY
TRBV19 | . | ASSPRTKTLAQY
TRBV13 | . | ASSLQASGRSDTQY
TRBV27 | . | ASSFRGYSNQPQH
TRBV6-1 | . | ASMGERGTYEQY
TRBV7-2 | . | ASSPPSGAVGEQF